The 23 T cell receptor beta chains below come from one sample, sequenced in a study of T cells in localized non-small cell lung cancer. This table comes from immunoSEQ multiplex PCR, and its TCRdb copy is limited to in-frame clones, with some not included. The sample contains around 130,000 clones, about 90% of which appear only once. The sequences come from peripheral blood, collected before any cancer treatment. Source of these receptors: a female donor older than 55 with stage I lung adenocarcinoma.

V is TRBV6-6 and J is TRBJ2-3, with D maybe TRBD2 (6 bases). The CDR3 spans 14 residues. Germline V lookup: CDR1 MNHNY, CDR2 SVGAGI (reference sequence). The ends were cut back, 5 bases at V and 3 bases at J, with 12 bases in the middle. The CDR3 region is CASSREYGTDTQYF. DNA of the CDR3: TGTGCCAGCAGTCGGGAGTATGGTACAGATACGCAGTATTTT.

The V call is TRBV13, the J call TRBJ2-3; D uncertain. V lost 3 bases and J lost 1, with 2 bases in between. This CDR3 has 12 residues. CDR1 is PRHDT and CDR2 is FYEKMQ in the germline V gene (reference sequence). CDR3 DNA sequence: TGTGCCAGCAGCTTGGGCACAGATACGCAGTATTTT. Translation: CASSLGTDTQYF.

Here the CDR3 reads CASSRRGSGANVLTF. Here the CDR3 DNA reads TGTGCCAGCAGTCGACGGGGGTCTGGGGCCAACGTCCTGACTTTC. The rearrangement joins TRBV28 to TRBJ2-6, with D possibly TRBD2 on 6 matching bases. Germline V gives CDR1 MDHEN, CDR2 SYDVKM. Trimming removed 5 bases at V and 1 base at J, with 9 bases between. The CDR3 covers 15 residues.

The J gene is TRBJ2-2, the V gene TRBV28, with 7 nucleotides matching TRBD2. CDR1 is MDHEN and CDR2 is SYDVKM in the germline V gene. CDR3 length equals 15 residues. V lost 2 bases to trimming and J lost 5 bases; unmatched junction nucleotides: 5. The CDR3 DNA is TGTGCCAGCAGTTTAGGCCTAGCGGAGACCGGGGAGCTGTTTTTT. Protein: CASSLGLAETGELFF. The variable domain in full, completed from reference TRBV28 and TRBJ2-2, reads DVKVTQSSRYLVKRTGEKVFLECVQDMDHENMFWYRQDPGLGLRLIYFSYDVKMKEKGDIPEGYSVSREKKERFSLILESASTNQTSMYLCASSLGLAETGELFFGEGSRLTVL.

The chain recombines TRBV7-3 with TRBJ2-3, with unresolved D. The CDR3 runs to 12 residues. Trimming pared 4 bases from V and 2 bases from J, leaving 4 bases between. The germline V gene encodes CDR1 SGHTA and CDR2 FQGTGA. CDR3 coding DNA: TGTGCCAGCAGCTCGACCACAGATACGCAGTATTTT. Amino acid sequence: CASSSTTDTQYF.

Here the CDR3 reads CASSAVGAGPYEQYF. Here the CDR3 DNA reads TGTGCCAGCAGTGCCGTGGGGGCGGGTCCCTACGAGCAGTACTTC. The V call is TRBV2, the J call TRBJ2-7, with D perhaps matching TRBD1 (6 bases). V was clipped by 4 bases and J by 2 bases, with 15 bases between them. The germline CDR1 and CDR2 sequences are SNHLY and FYNNEI. The CDR3 runs 15 residues. Full variable domain (remainder filled in from reference TRBV2 and TRBJ2-7): EPEVTQTPSHQVTQMGQEVILRCVPISNHLYFYWYRQILGQKVEFLVSFYNNEISEKSEIFDDQFSVERPDGSNFTLKIRSTKLEDSAMYFCASSAVGAGPYEQYFGPGTRLTVT.

The rearrangement joins TRBV9 to TRBJ2-5, with 7 positions matching TRBD1. CDR3 length equals 14 residues. V lost 3 bases and J lost 1; bases outside the gene matches: 3. Germline V gene data show CDR1 as SGDLS and CDR2 as YYNGEE. Here the CDR3 reads CASSAGTAQETQYF. The CDR3 DNA reads TGTGCCAGCAGCGCGGGGACAGCCCAAGAGACCCAGTACTTC.

The chain uses TRBV28 and TRBJ2-7; a possible D gene is TRBD2 (5 bases). Trimming took off 2 bases at V and 3 bases at J, with 14 bases between the two ends. The CDR3 extends over 15 amino acids. Germline values: CDR1 MDHEN, CDR2 SYDVKM. The CDR3 loop reads CASSLRADWNYEQYF. The CDR3 DNA reads TGTGCCAGCAGTTTACGCGCGGACTGGAACTACGAGCAGTACTTC.

This chain connects TRBV29-1 to TRBJ2-2, with a weak D call TRBD2 (5 bases). Germline lookup yields CDR1 SQVTM and CDR2 ANQGSEA. The CDR3 spans 13 residues. V was clipped by 5 bases and J by 8 bases, with 15 bases between them. The CDR3 here is CSVLKLREGELFF. CDR3 DNA sequence: TGCAGCGTTCTCAAGTTAAGGGAGGGGGAGCTGTTTTTT.

This chain connects TRBV6-6 to TRBJ1-5; D not certain. This CDR3 contains 10 residues. Germline V gives CDR1 MNHNY, CDR2 SVGAGI (reference sequence). Trimming took off 8 bases at V and 4 bases at J, with 3 bases between the two ends. The CDR3 region has the DNA TGTGCCAGCGGGAATCAGCCCCAGCATTTT. Translation: CASGNQPQHF.

V and J are TRBV19 and TRBJ2-1, with TRBD2 matching over 16 bases. This CDR3 region has 16 residues. The junction had 9 bases not matched to a gene; V was cut back by 10 bases and J by 6 bases. Germline V gene lookup returns CDR1 LNHDA and CDR2 SQIVND (reference sequence). CDR3 loop: CATSGTSGRAFNEQFF. CDR3 bases: TGTGCCACCTCCGGGACTAGCGGGAGGGCCTTCAATGAGCAGTTCTTC. Using reference TRBV19 and TRBJ2-1 for the parts outside the CDR3, the full variable domain is DGGITQSPKYLFRKEGQNVTLSCEQNLNHDAMYWYRQDPGQGLRLIYYSQIVNDFQKGDIAEGYSVSREKKESFPLTVTSAQKNPTAFYLCATSGTSGRAFNEQFFGPGTRLTVL.

Comments on this clone: The sample has other DNA sequences that encode this CDR3 too. The gene calls are TRBV6-1 and TRBJ1-5, with TRBD1 as a possible D gene (5 bases). This CDR3 region has 14 residues. Germline CDR1 reads MNHNS; CDR2 reads SASEGT. The V and J ends lost 2 bases and 1 base respectively, with 6 bases between them. CDR3 nucleotide sequence: TGTGCCAGCAGTGAACAGGGAAGCAATCAGCCCCAGCATTTT. Its protein is CASSEQGSNQPQHF.

The chain carries TRBV19 and TRBJ2-5, with 9 bases identical to TRBD2. The germline V gene has CDR1 LNHDA and CDR2 SQIVND (reference sequence). The V segment lost 8 bases and the J segment 2 bases; nucleotides outside the gene matches: 6. The CDR3 contains 14 residues. The CDR3 coding sequence is TGTGCCAGTCAGGGTAGCGGGAGACAAGAGACCCAGTACTTC. Encoded protein: CASQGSGRQETQYF.

The V and J genes are TRBV19 and TRBJ2-1; D might be TRBD1 (5 bases). Looked up from germline, CDR1 is LNHDA and CDR2 is SQIVND (reference sequence). Trimming left V 3 bases short and J 6 bases short, with 12 bases between. The CDR3 sequence is 14 residues long. The CDR3 protein is CASSIPRVRNEQFF. The CDR3 DNA is TGTGCCAGTAGTATCCCCAGGGTGCGCAATGAGCAGTTCTTC.

The rearrangement uses TRBV11-2 and TRBJ2-3; D may be TRBD1 (8 bases). CDR1 SGHAT and CDR2 FQNNGV come from the germline V gene. V was trimmed by 6 bases and J by 4 bases, leaving 14 bases between them. This CDR3 comprises 14 residues. The CDR3 sequence: CASSGQGGSDTQYF. The CDR3 region has the DNA TGTGCCAGCAGTGGACAGGGAGGGTCAGATACGCAGTATTTT.

The chain has TRBV7-6 and TRBJ2-1; 9 bases fit TRBD2. V was pared by 0 bases and J by 10 bases, with 7 bases of the junction left unmatched. This CDR3 has 15 amino acids. Germline CDR1 is SGHVS and CDR2 is FNYEAQ. DNA of the CDR3: TGTGCCAGCAGCTTAGCGCCTAGCGGGGATTGGGAGCAGTTCTTC. Protein product: CASSLAPSGDWEQFF.

This clone was detected only a few times. The chain is built from TRBV5-4 and TRBJ1-2; unclear D gene. V gave up 1 base and J gave up 4 bases, with 8 bases separating them. The CDR3 has 13 amino acids. Looked up from germline, CDR1 is SGHNT and CDR2 is YYREEE (reference sequence). The CDR3 is CASSLLGTYGYTF. Written as DNA, the CDR3 is TGTGCCAGCAGCTTGCTAGGAACCTATGGCTACACCTTC.

The gene calls are TRBV16 and TRBJ2-1; 8 bases match TRBD2. J lost 7 bases, V lost 0 bases, and 8 bases had no gene match. CDR1 and CDR2 from the germline V gene are KGHSY and FQNENV. The CDR3 has 16 residues. Written as DNA, the CDR3 is TGTGCCAGCAGCCAATCCGGGACTAGGGTCCATAATGAGCAGTTCTTC. It translates to CASSQSGTRVHNEQFF. Supplemented by reference TRBV16 and TRBJ2-1, the full variable domain reads GEEVAQTPKHLVRGEGQKAKLYCAPIKGHSYVFWYQQVLKNEFKFLISFQNENVFDETGMPKERFSAKCLPNSPCSLEIQATKLEDSAVYFCASSQSGTRVHNEQFFGPGTRLTVL.

The chain has TRBV27 and TRBJ2-1, with TRBD2 matching 7 bases. The CDR3 loop spans 14 amino acids. CDR1 MNHEY and CDR2 SMNVEV come from the germline V gene (reference sequence). J was trimmed by 2 bases and V by 6 bases; bases with no gene match: 4. CDR3 sequence: CASRTGGAYNEQFF. The CDR3, as DNA: TGTGCCAGCAGGACGGGAGGAGCCTACAATGAGCAGTTCTTC.

A note on this clone: Within the sample, other DNA sequences also encode this same CDR3. V usage is TRBV5-1 and J usage is TRBJ1-1, with a tentative D call TRBD1 (5 bases). The ends were cut back, 0 bases at V and 0 bases at J, with 6 bases in the middle. From germline, CDR1 is SGHRS and CDR2 YFSETQ. The CDR3 is made up of 14 amino acids. The DNA of the CDR3 is TGCGCCAGCAGCTTGGGGGGGATGAACACTGAAGCTTTCTTT. It translates to CASSLGGMNTEAFF.

The rearrangement links TRBV2 to TRBJ2-7; D is unresolved. The CDR3 covers 15 residues. The V gene's germline CDR1 is SNHLY and CDR2 FYNNEI. V lost 4 bases and J lost 2, with 15 bases in between. CDR3 protein: CASSGFRLAPYEQYF. The CDR3, as DNA: TGTGCCAGCAGTGGGTTTCGACTGGCACCCTACGAGCAGTACTTC.

The chain employs TRBV6-6 and TRBJ2-5; 7 bases fit TRBD2. The length of the CDR3 is 15 residues. Germline CDR1 and CDR2: MNHNY and SVGAGI (reference sequence). V gave up 5 bases and J gave up 4 bases; unmatched junction bases: 10. Written as DNA, the CDR3 is TGTGCCAGCAGTATCGCGGGACCTAGCGGAGAGACCCAGTACTTC. It translates to CASSIAGPSGETQYF.

The rearrangement links TRBV30 to TRBJ2-7; a weak D match, TRBD1 (6 bases). The germline V gene has CDR1 GTSNPN and CDR2 SVGIG (reference sequence). This CDR3 comprises 14 residues. With 3 bases removed from V and 4 bases from J, the gap between germline ends came to 16 bases. CDR3 nucleotide sequence: TGTGCCTGGAGGAAAACAGGACAGTTATACGAGCAGTACTTC. The encoded protein is CAWRKTGQLYEQYF.